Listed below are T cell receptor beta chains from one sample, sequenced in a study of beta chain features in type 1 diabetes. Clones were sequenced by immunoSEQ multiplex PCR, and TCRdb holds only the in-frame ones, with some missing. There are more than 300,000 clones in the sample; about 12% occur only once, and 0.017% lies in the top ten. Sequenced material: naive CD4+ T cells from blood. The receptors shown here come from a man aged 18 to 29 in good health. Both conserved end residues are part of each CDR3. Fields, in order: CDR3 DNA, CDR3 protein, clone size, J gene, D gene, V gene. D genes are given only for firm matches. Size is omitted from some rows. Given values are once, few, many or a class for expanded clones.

CDR3 DNA: TGTGCCAGCAGCCCGATGGAGGGGGCAGTGGAGACCCAGTACTTC
CDR3 protein: CASSPMEGAVETQYF
clone size: NA
J gene: TRBJ2-5
D gene: NA
V gene: TRBV28

CDR3 DNA: TGTGCCAGCAGCTCCGAAGCCGGGACTAGCGGCACAGATACGCAGTATTTT
CDR3 protein: CASSSEAGTSGTDTQYF
clone size: NA
J gene: TRBJ2-3
D gene: TRBD2
V gene: TRBV7-8

CDR3 DNA: TGTGCCAGCAGCCTGGCAGCGACAGGGGGGTCCAACGAGCAGTACTTC
CDR3 protein: CASSLAATGGSNEQYF
clone size: few
J gene: TRBJ2-7
D gene: TRBD1
V gene: TRBV7-2

CDR3 DNA: TGCGCCAGCAGCTTGTTATCTACTCTAGCGAACACCGGGGAGCTGTTTTTT
CDR3 protein: CASSLLSTLANTGELFF
clone size: NA
J gene: TRBJ2-2
D gene: NA
V gene: TRBV5-1

CDR3 DNA: TGTGCCTCAGGAGGGCGGGGGGGCGAGACCCAGTACTTC
CDR3 protein: CASGGRGGETQYF
clone size: NA
J gene: TRBJ2-5
D gene: TRBD2
V gene: TRBV19

CDR3 DNA: TGTGCCTGGAGTTTTAACTGGAACACTGAAGCTTTCTTT
CDR3 protein: CAWSFNWNTEAFF
clone size: few
J gene: TRBJ1-1
D gene: NA
V gene: TRBV30

CDR3 DNA: TGTGCCTGGAGTGTACCCAGGGTCTTCCTAGTGCAGTACTTC
CDR3 protein: CAWSVPRVFLVQYF
clone size: few
J gene: TRBJ2-7
D gene: NA
V gene: TRBV30

CDR3 DNA: TGTGCCAGCAGCTTACCTAGCGGGGGGGCCACCGGGGAGCTGTTTTTT
CDR3 protein: CASSLPSGGATGELFF
clone size: NA
J gene: TRBJ2-2
D gene: TRBD2
V gene: TRBV5-4

CDR3 DNA: TGTGCCAGCAGTTTACCGGGGGGAAATCAGCCCCAGCATTTT
CDR3 protein: CASSLPGGNQPQHF
clone size: NA
J gene: TRBJ1-5
D gene: NA
V gene: TRBV28

CDR3 DNA: TGTGCCAGTAGCATCGGAGCCAGGAGGAACGAGCAGTACTTC
CDR3 protein: CASSIGARRNEQYF
clone size: NA
J gene: TRBJ2-7
D gene: NA
V gene: TRBV19

CDR3 DNA: TGTGCCAGCAGCCTACAGGGGAATGGAAACACCATATATTTT
CDR3 protein: CASSLQGNGNTIYF
clone size: few
J gene: TRBJ1-3
D gene: TRBD1
V gene: TRBV7-2

CDR3 DNA: TGTGCCAGCAGCTCTCGAGGGGGGGAGAACACTGAAGCTTTCTTT
CDR3 protein: CASSSRGGENTEAFF
clone size: few
J gene: TRBJ1-1
D gene: NA
V gene: TRBV7-8

CDR3 DNA: TGTGCCAGCTCACCAAACGTGGCGGGCTTGGGTGAAAAACTGTTTTTT
CDR3 protein: CASSPNVAGLGEKLFF
clone size: NA
J gene: TRBJ1-4
D gene: NA
V gene: TRBV18

CDR3 DNA: TGTGCCAGCAGAAAACTAGCGGGGGCCAGCTCCCTTCAGTTCTTC
CDR3 protein: CASRKLAGASSLQFF
clone size: NA
J gene: TRBJ2-1
D gene: TRBD2
V gene: TRBV27

CDR3 DNA: TGTGCCAGCTCACCACCTGCCAGGGTAGAGACCCAGTACTTC
CDR3 protein: CASSPPARVETQYF
clone size: NA
J gene: TRBJ2-5
D gene: NA
V gene: TRBV18

CDR3 DNA: TGTGCCAGCAGTGGGAGACAGGGGGCGCTGGCCGGGGAGCTGTTTTTT
CDR3 protein: CASSGRQGALAGELFF
clone size: NA
J gene: TRBJ2-2
D gene: TRBD1
V gene: TRBV25-1

CDR3 DNA: TGTGCCAGCAGTGAAGGGGCTGGATTAGCTTTCTTT
CDR3 protein: CASSEGAGLAFF
clone size: few
J gene: TRBJ1-1
D gene: NA
V gene: TRBV25-1

CDR3 DNA: TGCAGCGTTGAAGGGGGGGGCCCCTACGAGCAGTACTTC
CDR3 protein: CSVEGGGPYEQYF
clone size: few
J gene: TRBJ2-7
D gene: NA
V gene: TRBV29-1

CDR3 DNA: TGCGCCAGCAGCTTGGAAGGTCGGGGAATAATCGATGGCTACACCTTC
CDR3 protein: CASSLEGRGIIDGYTF
clone size: NA
J gene: TRBJ1-2
D gene: NA
V gene: TRBV5-1

CDR3 DNA: TGTGCCAGCAGCTGGAGGGCCGGCACTGAAGCTTTCTTT
CDR3 protein: CASSWRAGTEAFF
clone size: few
J gene: TRBJ1-1
D gene: NA
V gene: TRBV11-2

CDR3 DNA: TGTGCCAGCAGCGTAACCGGGACTGAGAACACCGGGGAGCTGTTTTTT
CDR3 protein: CASSVTGTENTGELFF
clone size: few
J gene: TRBJ2-2
D gene: NA
V gene: TRBV9

CDR3 DNA: TGTGCCTGGAGTGGGGTTGCGAGGGAAGTAAACACCGGGGAGCTGTTTTTT
CDR3 protein: CAWSGVAREVNTGELFF
clone size: once
J gene: TRBJ2-2
D gene: NA
V gene: TRBV30

CDR3 DNA: TGCGCCAGCAGCCCGGGACTAGCCCAGGAAGAGACCCAGTACTTC
CDR3 protein: CASSPGLAQEETQYF
clone size: few
J gene: TRBJ2-5
D gene: TRBD2
V gene: TRBV4-3

CDR3 DNA: TGCGCCAGCCGCTTCCCCGGGGGTTTCGGGGCCCGTGGTGCAGATACGCAGTATTTT
CDR3 protein: CASRFPGGFGARGADTQYF
clone size: NA
J gene: TRBJ2-3
D gene: NA
V gene: TRBV5-1

CDR3 DNA: TGTGCCATCAGTGAGCAGACTGTCCGTGAGCAGTTCTTC
CDR3 protein: CAISEQTVREQFF
clone size: NA
J gene: TRBJ2-1
D gene: NA
V gene: TRBV10-3

CDR3 DNA: TGTGCCAGCTCACCACCGACGCAGGGAGGGACCGGGGAGCTGTTTTTT
CDR3 protein: CASSPPTQGGTGELFF
clone size: few
J gene: TRBJ2-2
D gene: TRBD2
V gene: TRBV18

CDR3 DNA: TGTGCCAGCAGTTTGCGGTTTTCACCCCTCCACTTT
CDR3 protein: CASSLRFSPLHF
clone size: few
J gene: TRBJ1-6
D gene: NA
V gene: TRBV28

CDR3 DNA: TGTGCCTGGAGTGGCGGGGGCTCTCGCGAGCAGTACTTC
CDR3 protein: CAWSGGGSREQYF
clone size: NA
J gene: TRBJ2-7
D gene: NA
V gene: TRBV30

CDR3 DNA: TGTGCCTGGAGTGAGAGGGCCCCGGGGACCCAGTACTTC
CDR3 protein: CAWSERAPGTQYF
clone size: NA
J gene: TRBJ2-5
D gene: NA
V gene: TRBV30

CDR3 DNA: TGTGCCAGCAGTCGACTAGCGGGGGCCTACAATGAGCAGTTCTTC
CDR3 protein: CASSRLAGAYNEQFF
clone size: NA
J gene: TRBJ2-1
D gene: TRBD2
V gene: TRBV6-4

CDR3 DNA: TGTGCCAGCAGCGGGGACAGAGTCAAGCCCCAGCATTTT
CDR3 protein: CASSGDRVKPQHF
clone size: NA
J gene: TRBJ1-5
D gene: TRBD1
V gene: TRBV6-1

CDR3 DNA: TGTGCCAGCAGCTTAGTAAGTCAGGCGAACACTGAAGCTTTCTTT
CDR3 protein: CASSLVSQANTEAFF
clone size: NA
J gene: TRBJ1-1
D gene: NA
V gene: TRBV7-2

CDR3 DNA: TGTGCCAGCAGCCGCACAGGGGGGACTGAAGCTTTCTTT
CDR3 protein: CASSRTGGTEAFF
clone size: NA
J gene: TRBJ1-1
D gene: TRBD1
V gene: TRBV6-1

CDR3 DNA: TGTGCCAGCAGCTTGGGACAGGGTTTCCAAGAGACCCAGTACTTC
CDR3 protein: CASSLGQGFQETQYF
clone size: few
J gene: TRBJ2-5
D gene: TRBD1
V gene: TRBV5-4

CDR3 DNA: TGTGCCAGCACCAACAATCAGCCCCAGCATTTT
CDR3 protein: CASTNNQPQHF
clone size: few
J gene: TRBJ1-5
D gene: NA
V gene: TRBV6-6

CDR3 DNA: TGTGCCAGCAGCCAACTCGCCAGGGAGGTGGCAGATACGCAGTATTTT
CDR3 protein: CASSQLAREVADTQYF
clone size: NA
J gene: TRBJ2-3
D gene: NA
V gene: TRBV14

CDR3 DNA: TGTGCCAGCAGTTACGGAACAGGGTCTACCTACGAGCAGTACTTC
CDR3 protein: CASSYGTGSTYEQYF
clone size: few
J gene: TRBJ2-7
D gene: NA
V gene: TRBV6-6

CDR3 DNA: TGTGCCAGCTCACCCGGGACAGAAGCTAACTATGGCTACACCTTC
CDR3 protein: CASSPGTEANYGYTF
clone size: few
J gene: TRBJ1-2
D gene: TRBD1
V gene: TRBV18

CDR3 DNA: TGTGCCAGCAGCCCCTCTGCAGGGGGCACCTACGAGCAGTACTTC
CDR3 protein: CASSPSAGGTYEQYF
clone size: few
J gene: TRBJ2-7
D gene: TRBD1
V gene: TRBV5-4

CDR3 DNA: TGTGCCAGCAGGAGTCCGGGACTAGCACCAGATACGCAGTATTTT
CDR3 protein: CASRSPGLAPDTQYF
clone size: few
J gene: TRBJ2-3
D gene: TRBD2
V gene: TRBV4-2

CDR3 DNA: TGTGCCAGCAGTTCTGACCGGTCGCGGTTTGAAGCTTTCTTT
CDR3 protein: CASSSDRSRFEAFF
clone size: few
J gene: TRBJ1-1
D gene: NA
V gene: TRBV6-5

CDR3 DNA: TGTGCCATCAGTGAGTCGTGGATAGCGGGGGGCACAGATACGCAGTATTTT
CDR3 protein: CAISESWIAGGTDTQYF
clone size: NA
J gene: TRBJ2-3
D gene: TRBD2
V gene: TRBV10-3

CDR3 DNA: TGCAGCGTCGCCCCGGGGTCCCAAGAGACCCAGTACTTC
CDR3 protein: CSVAPGSQETQYF
clone size: NA
J gene: TRBJ2-5
D gene: NA
V gene: TRBV29-1

CDR3 DNA: TGTGCCAGCAGCTCGACAATGACCGGGGAGCTGTTTTTT
CDR3 protein: CASSSTMTGELFF
clone size: NA
J gene: TRBJ2-2
D gene: NA
V gene: TRBV7-8

CDR3 DNA: TGTGCCAGCAGCATCAGACTAGCAGGATCCCAGTACTTC
CDR3 protein: CASSIRLAGSQYF
clone size: NA
J gene: TRBJ2-5
D gene: TRBD2
V gene: TRBV7-9

CDR3 DNA: TGTGCCAGCGGGAGGAGCTCTGGGGCCAACGTCCTGACTTTC
CDR3 protein: CASGRSSGANVLTF
clone size: many
J gene: TRBJ2-6
D gene: NA
V gene: TRBV14

CDR3 DNA: TGCGCCAGCAGCTTTAGCGGGAGAGTCCCCACAGATACGCAGTATTTT
CDR3 protein: CASSFSGRVPTDTQYF
clone size: NA
J gene: TRBJ2-3
D gene: TRBD2
V gene: TRBV5-1

CDR3 DNA: TGTGCCTGGAGCCTCCTCCGGGGGACTGAAGCTTTCTTT
CDR3 protein: CAWSLLRGTEAFF
clone size: few
J gene: TRBJ1-1
D gene: NA
V gene: TRBV30